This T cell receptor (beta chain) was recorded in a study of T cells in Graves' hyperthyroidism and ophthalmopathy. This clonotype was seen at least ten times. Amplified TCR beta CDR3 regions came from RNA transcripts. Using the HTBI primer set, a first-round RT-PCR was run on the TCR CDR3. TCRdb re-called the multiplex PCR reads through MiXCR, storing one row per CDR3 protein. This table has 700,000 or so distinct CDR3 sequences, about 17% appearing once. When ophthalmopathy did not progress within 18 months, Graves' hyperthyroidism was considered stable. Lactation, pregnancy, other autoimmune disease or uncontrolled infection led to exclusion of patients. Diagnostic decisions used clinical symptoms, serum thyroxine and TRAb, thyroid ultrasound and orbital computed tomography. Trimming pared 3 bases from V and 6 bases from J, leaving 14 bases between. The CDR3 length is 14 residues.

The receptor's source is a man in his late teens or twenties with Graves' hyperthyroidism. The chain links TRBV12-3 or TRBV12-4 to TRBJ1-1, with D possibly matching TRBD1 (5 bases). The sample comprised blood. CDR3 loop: CASSLPGTMSEAFF. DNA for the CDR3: TGTGCCAGCAGTTTGCCAGGGACGATGTCTGAAGCTTTCTTT.